This T cell receptor beta chain was sequenced during a study of T cells in women clearing cervical HPV infection. Using immunoSEQ multiplex PCR, the repertoire was profiled, and TCRdb retains in-frame clones only, with some absent. The listing records about 23,000 clones. Study-level results: CIN3+ cases had significantly higher TCR richness than controls; evenness did not differ. A classifier using richness and V gene abundances reached an AUC of around 0.83.

Comments on this clone: No antigen is known for it. The read finishes 3 residues shy of the CDR3 end, and the germline J gene is used to complete it.

Germline CDR1 is SGHTA and CDR2 is FQGNSA. Germline trimming cut 3 bases from V and 4 bases from J; bases unmatched to any gene: 5. The CDR3 extends over 15 amino acids. The clonotype originates from a woman between 18 and 69 years old with a cervical HPV16 infection that either progressed to CIN3+ or cleared (not recorded which). This chain uses TRBV7-2 with TRBJ2-1, with 8 bases identical to TRBD2. Sequenced input: blood buffy coat. CDR3 sequence reads: CASSFRRGAYNEQFF. CDR3 DNA, as far as it was read: TGTGCCAGCAGCTTCAGGCGGGGGGCATACAATGAG.